This T cell receptor beta chain comes out of a study of CD8+CD57+ T cells in acquired aplastic anemia. For the study at large: Sorted CD4+ plus CD8+ cells gave DNA averaging about 3.2 ug.

Per the germline V gene, CDR1 is GTSNPN and CDR2 is SVGIG (reference sequence). J was trimmed by 0 bases and V by 4 bases; bases with no gene match: 3. This CDR3 is 13 amino acids long. CD8+CD57+ cell expansion, shown by flow cytometry, had occurred in the patients selected for sequencing. Profiling of TCR beta VDJ combinations and CDR3 sequences used genomic DNA as template. Each CDR3 protein is one row after TCRdb ran MiXCR on the reads. In the table there are under 200,000 distinct CDR3 sequences, around 48% of which are singletons. Overall study results and limits: Significance was not reached for CD8+ Simpson's diversity between patients and controls. Patients and controls shared over 25 CD8+ CDR3 sequences.

This clonotype was seen many times. Its target is unknown. The sequencing sample was made of sorted CD4+, CD8+, or CD8+CD57+ T cells (not recorded which) from PBMCs. This sequence originates from a human donor with aplastic anemia. V is TRBV30 and J is TRBJ2-7; 7 bases are a match to TRBD1. This CDR3 reads CAWMTGISYEQYF. CDR3 DNA: TGTGCCTGGATGACAGGGATCTCCTACGAGCAGTACTTC. The full variable domain, in which reference TRBV30 and TRBJ2-7 provide the parts outside the CDR3, is SQTIHQWPATLVQPVGSPLSLECTVEGTSNPNLYWYRQAAGRGLQLLFYSVGIGQISSEVPQNLSASRPQDRQFILSSKKLLLSDSGFYLCAWMTGISYEQYFGPGTRLTVT.